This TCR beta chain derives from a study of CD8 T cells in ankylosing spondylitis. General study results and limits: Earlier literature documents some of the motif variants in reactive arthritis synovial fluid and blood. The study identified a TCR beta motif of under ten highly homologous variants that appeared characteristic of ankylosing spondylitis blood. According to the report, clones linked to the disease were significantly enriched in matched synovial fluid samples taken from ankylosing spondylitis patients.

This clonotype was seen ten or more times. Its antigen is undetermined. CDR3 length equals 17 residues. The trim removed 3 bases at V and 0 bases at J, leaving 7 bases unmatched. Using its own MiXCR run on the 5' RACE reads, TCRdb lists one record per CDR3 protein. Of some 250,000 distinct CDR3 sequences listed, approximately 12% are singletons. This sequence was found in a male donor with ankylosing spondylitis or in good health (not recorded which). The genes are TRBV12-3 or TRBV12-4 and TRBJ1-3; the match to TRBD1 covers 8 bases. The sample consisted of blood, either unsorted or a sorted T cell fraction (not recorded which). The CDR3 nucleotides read TGTGCCAGCAGTTTCTTGGGACAGGAAAACTCTGGAAACACCATATATTTT. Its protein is CASSFLGQENSGNTIYF.